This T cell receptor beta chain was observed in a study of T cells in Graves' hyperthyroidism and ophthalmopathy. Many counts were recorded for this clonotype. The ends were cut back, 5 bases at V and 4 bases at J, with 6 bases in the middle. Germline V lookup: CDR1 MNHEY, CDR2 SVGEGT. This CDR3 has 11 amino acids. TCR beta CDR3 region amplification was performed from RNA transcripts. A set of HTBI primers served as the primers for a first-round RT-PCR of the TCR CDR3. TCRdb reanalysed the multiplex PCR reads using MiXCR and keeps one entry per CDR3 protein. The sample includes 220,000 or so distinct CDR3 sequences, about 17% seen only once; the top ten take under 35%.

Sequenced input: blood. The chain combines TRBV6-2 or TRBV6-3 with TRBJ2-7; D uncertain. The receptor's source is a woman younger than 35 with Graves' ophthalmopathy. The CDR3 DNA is TGTGCCAGCAGTCAAATTTACGAGCAGTACTTC. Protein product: CASSQIYEQYF.